One sample yielded the 11 T cell receptor beta chains listed below, sequenced in a study of TIL therapy for anti-PD-1-resistant metastatic lung cancer. Sequencing used immunoSEQ v3. TCRdb keeps only in-frame clones here, not all; method: immunoSEQ multiplex PCR. The sample records about 50,000 clones, around 85% being singletons. Specified time point: pre-treatment sample, taken before nivolumab and TIL therapy. Specimen: blood, collected at baseline. Receptors were obtained from a person between 30 and 79 years old with non-small cell lung cancer.

The chain uses TRBV4-2 and TRBJ2-1; 13 bases agree with TRBD2. The CDR3 length is 15 residues. The trim removed 2 bases at V and 9 bases at J, leaving 4 bases unmatched. Germline lookup yields CDR1 LGHNA and CDR2 YNFKEQ. The CDR3 DNA is TGTGCCAGCAGCCAAACTAGCGGGAGGGTAGGTGAGCAGTTCTTC. This codes for CASSQTSGRVGEQFF.

The rearrangement uses TRBV12-3 or TRBV12-4 and TRBJ2-7; perhaps D is TRBD1 or TRBD2 (5 bases each). V was clipped by 3 bases and J by 12 bases, with 15 bases between them. The CDR3 totals 12 residues. As DNA, the CDR3 is TGTGCCAGCAGTTTTCCGGGGACCCCGGTGTACTTC. Its protein product is CASSFPGTPVYF.

This chain joins TRBV7-9 and TRBJ2-2; TRBD2 might be the D (6 bases). This CDR3 has 14 amino acids. The germline V and J ends were trimmed by 3 bases and 1 base, with 6 bases remaining between them. Germline CDR1 reads SEHNR; CDR2 reads FQNEAQ (reference sequence). CDR3 sequence reads: CASSLRGNTGELFF. Here the CDR3 DNA reads TGTGCCAGCAGCTTGCGGGGGAACACCGGGGAGCTGTTTTTT.

The chain carries TRBV7-2 and TRBJ2-7, with 9 bases that match TRBD2. The CDR3 contains 17 residues. Germline lookup yields CDR1 SGHTA and CDR2 FQGNSA. With V trimmed by 1 base and J by 1 base, 8 bases remained unmatched. The CDR3 sequence is CASSLVAGGTTSYEQYF. The CDR3 nucleotides read TGTGCCAGCAGCTTAGTGGCGGGGGGGACAACATCCTACGAGCAGTACTTC.

The CDR3 DNA reads as TGCGCCAGCAGCCAAGCGGACTTTCAGCCCCAGCATTTT. Amino acid sequence: CASSQADFQPQHF. The chain combines TRBV4-1 with TRBJ1-5; D gene ambiguous. V was clipped by 1 base and J by 6 bases, with 7 bases between them. This CDR3 has 13 amino acids. CDR1 and CDR2 (germline): MGHRA, YSYEKL.

CDR3 loop: CASSWGTTNTGELFF. Here the CDR3 DNA reads TGTGCCAGCAGTTGGGGGACGACGAACACCGGGGAGCTGTTTTTT. The rearrangement links TRBV6-5 to TRBJ2-2; perhaps D is TRBD1 or TRBD2 (5 bases each). The CDR3 loop spans 15 amino acids. Germline V CDR1 and CDR2: MNHEY, SVGAGI. V was cut by 4 bases and J by 0 bases, with 9 bases left in between.

The genes are TRBV6-5 and TRBJ2-2; 8 nucleotides align to TRBD2. The V gene's germline CDR1 is MNHEY and CDR2 SVGAGI. This CDR3 is built from 14 residues. V lost 2 bases to trimming and J lost 5 bases; unmatched junction nucleotides: 1. The CDR3 DNA reads TGTGCCAGCAGTTACCCGGGGGGGACCGGGGAGCTGTTTTTT. It yields the protein CASSYPGGTGELFF.

The gene calls are TRBV10-3 and TRBJ2-1; perhaps TRBD2 as D (7 bases). This CDR3 comprises 15 residues. The V end lost 2 bases, the J end lost 9 bases, and 17 bases lay between the germline ends. The germline V gene has CDR1 ENHRY and CDR2 SYGVKD. The CDR3 DNA reads as TGTGCCATCAGTGAGATGGGGGCGGGAGATTCTGAGCAGTTCTTC. It is translated as CAISEMGAGDSEQFF.

The chain carries TRBV5-1 and TRBJ2-2; unclear D gene. CDR3 size: 15 residues. CDR1 SGHRS and CDR2 YFSETQ come from the germline V gene. Trimming removed 3 bases from V and 6 bases from J, with 15 bases in between. CDR3 bases: TGCGCCAGCAGCTCCGGACCCTCCCAGTCCGGGGAGCTGTTTTTT. It codes for CASSSGPSQSGELFF.

The gene calls are TRBV6-5 and TRBJ1-1; D is ambiguous. The germline V gene has CDR1 MNHEY and CDR2 SVGAGI. Trimming shortened V by 7 bases and J by 0 bases, and 9 bases separated the two germline ends. The CDR3 spans 13 residues. Here the CDR3 reads CASNSRVNTEAFF. In DNA, the CDR3 is TGTGCCAGCAATAGTCGAGTGAACACTGAAGCTTTCTTT.

The DNA of the CDR3 is TGTGCCAGCAGTTACACAGGAAATAATTCACCCCTCCACTTT. Protein: CASSYTGNNSPLHF. The chain uses TRBV6-5 and TRBJ1-6; tentatively, D is TRBD1 (5 bases). This CDR3 spans 14 amino acids. Between the trimmed V and J ends, which lost 2 bases and 5 bases, there was a span of 7 bases. Germline CDR1 reads MNHEY; CDR2 reads SVGAGI.